This T cell receptor beta chain was sequenced for a study of blood T cell repertoires in COVID-19. Study in general: In each case, the material was cDNA or gDNA derived from T cells, B-cell-depleted T cells, or PBMCs.

Trimming at V came to 1 base and at J to 4 bases, leaving 4 bases not matched to a gene. CDR1 and CDR2 (germline): LGHDT, YNNKEL (reference sequence). This CDR3 region has 15 residues. Repertoires were generated with immunoSEQ multiplex PCR, while TCRdb's copy carries only in-frame clones and drops some. The data show 350,000 to 400,000 clones, 80% to 90% seen once. The material sequenced was PBMCs or T cells enriched from blood (not recorded which). The source is a man younger than 30 who had recovered from COVID-19. This rearrangement joins TRBV3-1 (or the pseudogene TRBV3-2) to TRBJ1-1, with 9 nucleotides matching TRBD1. CDR3: CASSQGTGVGTEAFF. CDR3 DNA: TGTGCCAGCAGCCAAGGGACAGGGGTTGGCACTGAAGCTTTCTTT.